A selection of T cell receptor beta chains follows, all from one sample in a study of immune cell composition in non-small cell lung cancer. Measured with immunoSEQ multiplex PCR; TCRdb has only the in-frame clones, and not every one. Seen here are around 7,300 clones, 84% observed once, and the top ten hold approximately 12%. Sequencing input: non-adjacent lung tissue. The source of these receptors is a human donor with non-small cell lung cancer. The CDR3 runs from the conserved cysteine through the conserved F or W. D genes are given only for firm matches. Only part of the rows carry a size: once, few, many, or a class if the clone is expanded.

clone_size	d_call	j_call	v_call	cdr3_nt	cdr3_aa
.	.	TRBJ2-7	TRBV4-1	TGCGCCAGCAGCGTGGATCGAGAAGACTCCTACGAGCAGTACTTC	CASSVDREDSYEQYF
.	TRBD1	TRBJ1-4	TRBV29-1	TGCAGCGCGGTGGGGACAGGGGAATTGGAAAAACTGTTTTTT	CSAVGTGELEKLFF
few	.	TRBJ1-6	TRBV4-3	TGCGCCAGCAGCCAAGCCTACGTGGAGGGCGGAGGCTCCTATAATTCACCCCTCCACTTT	CASSQAYVEGGGSYNSPLHF
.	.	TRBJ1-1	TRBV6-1	TGTGCCAGCAGTGAATCGCCCCAGGCTCTCTCGGCAGCTTTCTTT	CASSESPQALSAAFF
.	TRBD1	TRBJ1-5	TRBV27	TGTGCCAGCAGTTTAGATAGGACAGGGGTGAATCAGCCCCAGCATTTT	CASSLDRTGVNQPQHF
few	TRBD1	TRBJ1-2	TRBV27	TGTGCCAGCAGTTTATCGGCAGGGGGATCCCATGGCTACACCTTC	CASSLSAGGSHGYTF
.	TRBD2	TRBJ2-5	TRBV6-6	TGTGCCAGCCGACTAGCGGGGCCCAGGGGGGGGGAGACCCAGTACTTC	CASRLAGPRGGETQYF
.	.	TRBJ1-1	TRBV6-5	TGTGCCAGCCGGGACACCGAGGGAGTGAACACTGAAGCTTTCTTT	CASRDTEGVNTEAFF
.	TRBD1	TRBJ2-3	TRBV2	TGTGCCAGCAGGTTCGGGACAGGGAAAGGAGATACGCAGTATTTT	CASRFGTGKGDTQYF
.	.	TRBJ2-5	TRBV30	TGTGCCTTGGAGGGCGCTCCGGGGACCCAGTACTTC	CALEGAPGTQYF
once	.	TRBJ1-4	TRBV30	TGTGCCTGGAGTGTCCCGCAAGAAAAACTGTTTTTT	CAWSVPQEKLFF
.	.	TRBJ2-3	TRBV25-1	TGTGCCAGCAGTGCGTACGATACGCAGTATTTT	CASSAYDTQYF
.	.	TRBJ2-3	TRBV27	TGTGCCAGCAGTTTACGAGGACCTAGCACAGATACGCAGTATTTT	CASSLRGPSTDTQYF
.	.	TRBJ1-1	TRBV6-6	TGTGCCAGCAGGGGACTTACAAACACTGAAGCTTTCTTT	CASRGLTNTEAFF
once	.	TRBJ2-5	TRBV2	TGTGCCAGCACCCCCGTGGGGGCTGAGACCCAGTACTTC	CASTPVGAETQYF
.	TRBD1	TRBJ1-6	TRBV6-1	TGTGCCAGCAGTGAAGGGGAGACCGGGACAGAATACTTT	CASSEGETGTEYF